The clone carrying this T cell receptor (beta chain) appeared once. Germline and junction disagree at one end, which may indicate a read error. CDR1 LNHDA and CDR2 SQIVND come from the germline V gene (reference sequence). The CDR3 is made up of 13 amino acids. TCRdb passed the RT-PCR reads through MiXCR, listing each CDR3 protein once. This table holds 190,000 or so distinct CDR3 sequences, 38% found once. This specimen belongs to a study of patients and donors after allogeneic stem cell transplantation. This TCR came from a human donor who was either an allogeneic HSCT recipient or a stem cell or donor lymphocyte infusion donor (not recorded which). It is not recorded whose cells these are; they may come from a transplant donor. Sequencing was done on a sample of blood, either unsorted or a sorted T cell fraction (not recorded which). V and J are TRBV19 and TRBJ2-1; 10 bases line up with TRBD1. As DNA, the CDR3 is TGTGCCAGTAGTCCCGCCGGGACAGGGGTGCTCTCCTTC. It translates to CASSPAGTGVLSF. The whole variable domain, remainder taken from reference TRBV19 and TRBJ2-1, is DGGITQSPKYLFRKEGQNVTLSCEQNLNHDAMYWYRQDPGQGLRLIYYSQIVNDFQKGDIAEGYSVSREKKESFPLTVTSAQKNPTAFYLCASSPAGTGVLSFGPGTRLTVL.